One sample yielded the 5 T cell receptor beta chains listed below, sequenced in a study of blood T cell repertoires in COVID-19. Profiling relied on immunoSEQ multiplex PCR, and the TCRdb table lists in-frame clones only, not all of them. The sample shows some 50,000 clones, about 92% of them seen only once. The specimen was peripheral blood. These TCRs come from a man in his fifties or sixties with COVID-19, enrolled during active disease.

The V gene is TRBV27, the J gene TRBJ2-3; TRBD1 aligns across 9 bases. The CDR3 extends over 16 amino acids. Trimming removed 1 base from V and 6 bases from J; junction bases left unmatched: 8. Germline V gene lookup returns CDR1 MNHEY and CDR2 SMNVEV (reference sequence). Here the CDR3 reads CASSLWGQGSEDTQYF. CDR3 DNA sequence: TGTGCCAGCAGTTTATGGGGACAGGGAAGTGAGGATACGCAGTATTTT.

The chain links TRBV6-5 to TRBJ2-5, with 9 nucleotides matching TRBD1. This CDR3 contains 14 residues. V lost 6 bases to trimming and J lost 3 bases; unmatched junction nucleotides: 5. CDR1 is MNHEY, CDR2 SVGAGI, per germline. The CDR3 DNA sequence: TGTGCCAGCAGCCGAACAGGGGGCGAAGAGACCCAGTACTTC. Amino acid sequence: CASSRTGGEETQYF.

This rearrangement joins TRBV19 to TRBJ1-2; 9 bases match TRBD1. The germline V gene has CDR1 LNHDA and CDR2 SQIVND (reference sequence). This CDR3 is 16 amino acids long. Losses at the gene ends were 5 bases for V and 4 bases for J; bases not matched to a gene: 11. The CDR3 region is CASSLGPGTGSYGYTF. CDR3 bases: TGTGCCAGTAGTCTCGGTCCCGGGACAGGGAGCTATGGCTACACCTTC.

This sequence joins TRBV15 and TRBJ2-2; 10 bases agree with TRBD2. This CDR3 is 18 amino acids long. V was pared by 0 bases and J by 0 bases, with 4 bases of the junction left unmatched. Germline V lookup: CDR1 LNHNV, CDR2 YYDKDF (reference sequence). The CDR3 protein is CATSRDLAGGPNTGELFF. The DNA for the CDR3 is TGTGCCACCAGCAGAGATTTAGCGGGGGGACCGAACACCGGGGAGCTGTTTTTT.

J is TRBJ1-4 and V is TRBV6-5, with D possibly matching TRBD1 (5 bases). The CDR3 totals 15 residues. The germline V and J ends were trimmed by 0 bases and 8 bases, with 13 bases remaining between them. Looked up from germline, CDR1 is MNHEY and CDR2 is SVGAGI. The CDR3 spells CASSYSGGEREKLFF. The CDR3 coding sequence is TGTGCCAGCAGTTACTCGGGGGGGGAAAGGGAAAAACTGTTTTTT.